This T cell receptor beta chain comes out of a study of blood T cell repertoires in COVID-19. Clones were read by immunoSEQ multiplex PCR, and TCRdb kept only the in-frame ones, dropping some. The sample includes about 170,000 clones, around four fifths of them seen just once. Sequenced: peripheral blood. This sequence was found in a woman at least 80 years old with COVID-19, enrolled during active disease.

The CDR3 DNA reads TGTGCCAGCAGCTTGCGGGGGGCTCTTTACAATGAGCAGTTCTTC. As protein: CASSLRGALYNEQFF. The genes are TRBV5-8 and TRBJ2-1, with D perhaps matching TRBD2 (7 bases). V lost 1 base, J lost 4 bases, and 12 bases lay in between. Germline lookup yields CDR1 SGHTS and CDR2 YDEGEE. CDR3 length: 15 amino acids. Based on the CDR3 plus reference TRBV5-8 and TRBJ2-1, the full variable domain is EAGVTQSPTHLIKTRGQQATLRCSPISGHTSVYWYQQALGLGLQFLLWYDEGEERNRGNFPPRFSGRQFPNYSSELNVNALELEDSALYLCASSLRGALYNEQFFGPGTRLTVL.